The 30 T cell receptor beta chains reported below all come from one sample, sequenced in a study of cytomegalovirus exposure and HLA in healthy donors. 60 Vbeta and 13 Jbeta primers were used in PCR. TCRdb keeps only in-frame clones here, not all; method: immunoSEQ multiplex PCR. The repertoire holds about 140,000 clones, around 57% seen once, with 1.8% in the top ten. The sample consisted of PBMCs. The receptors were gathered from a male donor in good health and CMV-seronegative.

The V call is TRBV7-8, the J call TRBJ2-7; no reliable D call. This CDR3 is built from 14 residues. The ends were cut back, 0 bases at V and 3 bases at J, with 9 bases in the middle. Germline CDR1 SGHVS, CDR2 FQNEAQ. CDR3 nucleotide sequence: TGTGCCAGCAGCTTAGCGTTAACGGGCTACGAGCAGTACTTC. This encodes CASSLALTGYEQYF. The full variable domain, rest sourced from reference TRBV7-8 and TRBJ2-7, is GAGVSQSPRYKVAKRGQDVALRCDPISGHVSLFWYQQALGQGPEFLTYFQNEAQLDKSGLPSDRFFAERPEGSVSTLKIQRTQQEDSAVYLCASSLALTGYEQYFGPGTRLTVT.

This clone was seen a few times. The J gene is TRBJ1-5, the V gene TRBV28; D is ambiguous. The V end was cut by 3 bases, the J end by 2 bases, with 11 bases between. Germline CDR1 MDHEN, CDR2 SYDVKM. This CDR3 is built from 15 residues. The CDR3 spells CASSLGDGGNQPQHF. The CDR3 coding sequence is TGTGCCAGCAGTTTGGGAGACGGGGGCAATCAGCCCCAGCATTTT.

The CDR3 is CASSLGRESYEQYF. CDR3 sequence (DNA): TGTGCCAGCTCACTCGGTCGGGAATCCTACGAGCAGTACTTC. The rearrangement uses TRBV18 and TRBJ2-7, with a weak D call TRBD2 (5 bases). The V end lost 4 bases, the J end lost 1 base, and 11 bases lay between the germline ends. Per germline, CDR1 KGHSH and CDR2 LQKENI. The CDR3 covers 14 residues. The full variable domain, rest sourced from reference TRBV18 and TRBJ2-7, is NAGVMQNPRHLVRRRGQEARLRCSPMKGHSHVYWYRQLPEEGLKFMVYLQKENIIDESGMPKERFSAEFPKEGPSILRIQQVVRGDSAAYFCASSLGRESYEQYFGPGTRLTVT.

In its sample, this clone was seen a few times. V and J are TRBV7-8 and TRBJ2-1; weak D call: TRBD2 (5 bases). V lost 2 bases to trimming and J lost 7 bases, with 24 bases between them. Germline V gene lookup returns CDR1 SGHVS and CDR2 FQNEAQ. The CDR3 consists of 18 residues. CDR3 in DNA: TGTGCCAGCAGCTTATATGGCGTGCGGAGGTCAGGTTCGAATGAGCAGTTCTTC. Amino acid sequence: CASSLYGVRRSGSNEQFF.

Remarks on this clone: A junction boundary mismatches the germline segment, possibly from a read error. The chain is built from TRBV7-9 and TRBJ2-1; D is possibly TRBD1 (5 bases). There are 17 residues in the CDR3. CDR1 is SEHNR, CDR2 FQNEAQ, per germline (reference sequence). The CDR3 bases are TGTTCCAGCAGCTTAAAGTTGGGCAGGGCTTCCTACAATGAGCAGTTCTTC. It encodes CSSSLKLGRASYNEQFF.

The chain uses TRBV10-1 and TRBJ2-7; TRBD2 is a possible D gene (5 bases). V lost 3 bases, J lost 5 bases, and 14 bases lay in between. This CDR3 region has 14 residues. Germline V CDR1 and CDR2: WNHNN, SYGVQD (reference sequence). The CDR3 DNA reads TGCGCCAGCAGTGAAAGTGCTTGGGGAGACGAGCAGTACTTC. It yields the protein CASSESAWGDEQYF.

The V call is TRBV5-1, the J call TRBJ1-1; 7 nucleotides match TRBD1. J was trimmed by 5 bases and V by 1 base; bases with no gene match: 11. Looked up from germline, CDR1 is SGHRS and CDR2 is YFSETQ. The CDR3 spans 16 residues. In DNA, the CDR3 is TGCGCCAGCAGCTTGATGGTAGGGGGCGGACGGACTGAAGCTTTCTTT. It specifies CASSLMVGGGRTEAFF.

This rearrangement joins TRBV5-8 to TRBJ2-5; TRBD2 is a possible D gene (7 bases). This CDR3 is 14 amino acids long. CDR1 and CDR2 from the germline V gene are SGHTS and YDEGEE. Trimming shortened V by 4 bases and J by 5 bases, and 15 bases separated the two germline ends. This chain's CDR3 is CASSAPGGGETQYF. The CDR3 coding sequence is TGTGCCAGCAGCGCGCCGGGGGGCGGGGAGACCCAGTACTTC.

V usage is TRBV14 and J usage is TRBJ2-2; D is perhaps TRBD1 (5 bases). CDR3 size: 15 residues. In germline, CDR1 is SGHDN, CDR2 FVKESK. Trimming took 2 bases from V and 5 from J, leaving 12 bases between them. The CDR3 DNA sequence: TGTGCCAGCAGCCAACTCTTAGCAGGGACCGGGGAGCTGTTTTTT. It specifies CASSQLLAGTGELFF.

The sample holds a few counts of this clone. The J gene is TRBJ2-7, the V gene TRBV5-1; tentative D call: TRBD2 (6 bases). Germline V gene data show CDR1 as SGHRS and CDR2 as YFSETQ. V was trimmed by 0 bases and J by 0 bases, leaving 19 bases between them. The CDR3 is made up of 18 amino acids. The CDR3 DNA reads TGCGCCAGCAGCTTGGGGGGTAGCGGCGAAGAGATCTCCTACGAGCAGTACTTC. Translated, it gives CASSLGGSGEEISYEQYF.

The chain has TRBV9 and TRBJ2-3, with 8 bases aligning to TRBD2. Germline CDR1 and CDR2: SGDLS and YYNGEE. CDR3 length: 16 amino acids. The trim removed 0 bases at V and 1 base at J, leaving 4 bases unmatched. The CDR3 protein is CASSVGQRGRTDTQYF. Here the CDR3 DNA reads TGTGCCAGCAGCGTAGGACAGCGGGGGCGCACAGATACGCAGTATTTT.

CDR3 in DNA: TGTGCCAGCAGCTCACAGGGAAAGCCCCAGCATTTT. Encoded protein: CASSSQGKPQHF. V and J are TRBV7-2 and TRBJ1-5; TRBD1 is a possible D gene (6 bases). Germline V gene sequence: CDR1 SGHTA, CDR2 FQGNSA. This CDR3 has 12 amino acids. Between the trimmed V and J ends, which lost 4 bases and 8 bases, there was a span of 9 bases.

The chain links TRBV27 to TRBJ1-5; D is possibly TRBD1 (5 bases). Germline V CDR1 and CDR2: MNHEY, SMNVEV (reference sequence). This CDR3 region has 14 residues. Trimming took 5 bases from V and 2 from J, leaving 10 bases between them. CDR3 in DNA: TGTGCCAGCAGTGCGACAGCGCGCAATCAGCCCCAGCATTTT. This codes for CASSATARNQPQHF.

This sequence joins TRBV19 and TRBJ2-5, with D possibly being TRBD2 (5 bases). The CDR3 runs 15 residues. V dropped 3 bases and J dropped 5 bases, with 16 bases sitting between them. CDR1 is LNHDA, CDR2 SQIVND, per germline (reference sequence). The CDR3 DNA is TGTGCCAGTAGTATCGAGGGAAGGGTAAGCGAGACCCAGTACTTC. Protein product: CASSIEGRVSETQYF.

V usage is TRBV7-2 and J usage is TRBJ1-1; D is ambiguous. The CDR3 runs to 13 residues. Per the germline V gene, CDR1 is SGHTA and CDR2 is FQGNSA. The ends were cut back, 3 bases at V and 4 bases at J, with 9 bases in the middle. The DNA of the CDR3 is TGTGCCAGCAGCTTTTCCGGTACCACTGAAGCTTTCTTT. The encoded protein is CASSFSGTTEAFF. Drawing the rest from reference TRBV7-2 and TRBJ1-1, the complete variable domain is GAGVSQSPSNKVTEKGKDVELRCDPISGHTALYWYRQSLGQGLEFLIYFQGNSAPDKSGLPSDRFSAERTGGSVSTLTIQRTQQEDSAVYLCASSFSGTTEAFFGQGTRLTVV.

V usage is TRBV5-8 and J usage is TRBJ2-3, with a weak D call TRBD2 (7 bases). Per the germline V gene, CDR1 is SGHTS and CDR2 is YDEGEE. Trimming left V 4 bases short and J 6 bases short, with 18 bases between. This CDR3 has 15 residues. The CDR3 spells CASSRTGRLADTQYF. The DNA of the CDR3 is TGTGCCAGCAGCCGAACAGGGAGACTAGCCGATACGCAGTATTTT.

The V gene is TRBV25-1, the J gene TRBJ2-4; D might be TRBD1 (5 bases). The CDR3 spans 13 residues. CDR1 and CDR2 from the germline V gene are MGHDK and SYGVNS. V lost 3 bases, J lost 9 bases, and 12 bases lay in between. The CDR3 spells CASSDSGFSIQYF. CDR3 nucleotide sequence: TGTGCCAGCAGTGATTCAGGGTTCAGCATTCAGTACTTC.

This clone occurred once. J is TRBJ1-2 and V is TRBV19; D is perhaps TRBD1 (5 bases). This CDR3 contains 14 residues. Germline lookup yields CDR1 LNHDA and CDR2 SQIVND (reference sequence). Deletions cut 7 bases from V and 2 bases from J, with 14 bases between. In DNA form, the CDR3 reads TGTGCCAGTAAGCGGGGGTCTCAGAACTATGGCTACACCTTC. Its translation is CASKRGSQNYGYTF.

The table lists this clone with a count of one. This chain connects TRBV6-1 to TRBJ1-1; a possible D gene is TRBD1 (6 bases). Trimming shortened V by 4 bases and J by 3 bases, and 12 bases separated the two germline ends. This CDR3 comprises 14 residues. Germline values: CDR1 MNHNS, CDR2 SASEGT. The CDR3: CASSGGGRDTEAFF. The CDR3 nucleotides are TGTGCCAGCAGTGGAGGGGGTCGGGACACTGAAGCTTTCTTT.

The chain joins TRBV9 to TRBJ1-5; D is unclear. Germline CDR1 is SGDLS and CDR2 is YYNGEE. The CDR3 is 14 residues long. Trimming took 3 bases from V and 5 from J, leaving 12 bases between them. Here the CDR3 DNA reads TGTGCCAGCAGCGGCGAGAGTACGGATCAGCCCCAGCATTTT. Protein product: CASSGESTDQPQHF.

This clone was detected only once. Written as DNA, the CDR3 is TGTGCCAGCAGTTCCCGGGACAGTTTCGATACGCAGTATTTT. It translates to CASSSRDSFDTQYF. The chain is built from TRBV5-4 and TRBJ2-3; 7 nucleotides align to TRBD1. Per germline, CDR1 SGHNT and CDR2 YYREEE (reference sequence). Unmatched junction bases numbered 9, after V lost 5 bases and J lost 6 bases. The CDR3 runs to 14 residues. The whole variable domain, remainder taken from reference TRBV5-4 and TRBJ2-3, is ETGVTQSPTHLIKTRGQQVTLRCSSQSGHNTVSWYQQALGQGPQFIFQYYREEENGRGNFPPRFSGLQFPNYSSELNVNALELDDSALYLCASSSRDSFDTQYFGPGTRLTVL.

This clone showed up just once. This chain links TRBV12-5 with TRBJ1-2, with 9 nucleotides matching TRBD1. The CDR3 runs to 13 residues. Germline CDR1 reads LGHNT; CDR2 reads FRNRAP. V lost 6 bases and J lost 6; bases outside the gene matches: 5. In DNA, the CDR3 is TGTGCTAGTGGCTCCGGGACAGGGAATGGCTACACCTTC. Its translation is CASGSGTGNGYTF.

There are a few counts of this clone. The rearrangement links TRBV11-3 to TRBJ2-7; TRBD1 matches 7 bases. In germline, CDR1 is SGHNT, CDR2 YENEEA. V trimming: 4 bases; J trimming: 0 bases; junction bases outside the gene matches: 0. The CDR3 runs 13 residues. As DNA, the CDR3 is TGTGCCAGCAGCTCAGGGGGCTCCTACGAGCAGTACTTC. Protein product: CASSSGGSYEQYF.

V and J are TRBV6-5 and TRBJ2-7; perhaps TRBD1 as D (6 bases). The CDR3 has 15 residues. V was clipped by 0 bases and J by 0 bases, with 9 bases between them. CDR1 and CDR2 from the germline V gene are MNHEY and SVGAGI. The CDR3 protein is CASSYSAGASYEQYF. Written as DNA, the CDR3 is TGTGCCAGCAGTTACTCGGCAGGGGCCTCCTACGAGCAGTACTTC.

The chain has TRBV7-8 and TRBJ1-5; D uncertain. Deletions cut 1 base from V and 0 bases from J, with 7 bases between. This CDR3 comprises 15 residues. Germline V lookup: CDR1 SGHVS, CDR2 FQNEAQ. The CDR3 sequence is CASSLGPDSNQPQHF. Written as DNA, the CDR3 is TGTGCCAGCAGCTTAGGGCCTGATAGCAATCAGCCCCAGCATTTT.

The genes are TRBV30 and TRBJ2-7; a weak D match, TRBD2 (6 bases). Trimming shortened V by 3 bases and J by 5 bases, and 11 bases separated the two germline ends. The CDR3 runs to 12 residues. Germline CDR1 GTSNPN, CDR2 SVGIG (reference sequence). CDR3 loop: CAWRGDWDEQYF. Here the CDR3 DNA reads TGTGCCTGGAGAGGGGACTGGGACGAGCAGTACTTC.

In its sample, this clone was seen a few times. The chain is built from TRBV18 and TRBJ2-2; 9 bases fit TRBD2. The CDR3 is 16 amino acids. Germline lookup yields CDR1 KGHSH and CDR2 LQKENI. With 2 bases clipped from V and 4 bases from J, the junction kept 5 bases outside the gene matches. For the CDR3, the DNA is TGTGCCAGCTCACCAGCGGGGGGGCTCGTCACCGGGGAGCTGTTTTTT. It yields the protein CASSPAGGLVTGELFF.

The chain carries TRBV5-6 and TRBJ2-5; D perhaps matches TRBD1 (6 bases). The J call may be faulty, since TRBJ2-7 better matches the DNA end. The germline V gene encodes CDR1 SGHDT and CDR2 YYEEEE. This CDR3 region has 16 residues. CDR3 loop: CASSLEGVRRAYEQYF. The CDR3 bases are TGTGCCAGCAGCTTGGAGGGGGTGCGAAGGGCCTACGAGCAGTACTTC.

V gene TRBV6-5 combines with J gene TRBJ2-7, with TRBD2 matching over 7 bases. With 6 bases clipped from V and 3 bases from J, the junction kept 8 bases outside the gene matches. Looked up from germline, CDR1 is MNHEY and CDR2 is SVGAGI. This CDR3 spans 14 amino acids. CDR3 DNA sequence: TGTGCCAGCAGAACCGGGACTAACTTCTACGAGCAGTACTTC. This gives the protein CASRTGTNFYEQYF.

The V call is TRBV5-1, the J call TRBJ1-1; TRBD1 matches 7 bases. V lost 0 bases, J lost 5 bases, and 22 bases stayed unmatched. CDR3 length equals 20 residues. Germline CDR1 reads SGHRS; CDR2 reads YFSETQ. This chain's CDR3 is CASSLEGANRGGPRQTEAFF. The CDR3 bases are TGCGCCAGCAGCTTGGAGGGGGCCAACAGGGGAGGCCCTCGGCAGACTGAAGCTTTCTTT.